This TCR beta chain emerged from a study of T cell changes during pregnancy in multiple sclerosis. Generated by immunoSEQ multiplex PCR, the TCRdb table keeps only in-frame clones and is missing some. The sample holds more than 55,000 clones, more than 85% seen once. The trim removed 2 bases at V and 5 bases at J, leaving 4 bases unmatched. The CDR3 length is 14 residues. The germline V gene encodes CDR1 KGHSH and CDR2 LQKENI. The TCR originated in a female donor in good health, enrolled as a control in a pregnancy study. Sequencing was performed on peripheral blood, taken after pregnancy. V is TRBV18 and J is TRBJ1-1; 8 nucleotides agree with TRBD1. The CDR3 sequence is CASSPSGGRTEAFF. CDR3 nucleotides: TGTGCCAGCTCACCATCAGGGGGCCGGACTGAAGCTTTCTTT.